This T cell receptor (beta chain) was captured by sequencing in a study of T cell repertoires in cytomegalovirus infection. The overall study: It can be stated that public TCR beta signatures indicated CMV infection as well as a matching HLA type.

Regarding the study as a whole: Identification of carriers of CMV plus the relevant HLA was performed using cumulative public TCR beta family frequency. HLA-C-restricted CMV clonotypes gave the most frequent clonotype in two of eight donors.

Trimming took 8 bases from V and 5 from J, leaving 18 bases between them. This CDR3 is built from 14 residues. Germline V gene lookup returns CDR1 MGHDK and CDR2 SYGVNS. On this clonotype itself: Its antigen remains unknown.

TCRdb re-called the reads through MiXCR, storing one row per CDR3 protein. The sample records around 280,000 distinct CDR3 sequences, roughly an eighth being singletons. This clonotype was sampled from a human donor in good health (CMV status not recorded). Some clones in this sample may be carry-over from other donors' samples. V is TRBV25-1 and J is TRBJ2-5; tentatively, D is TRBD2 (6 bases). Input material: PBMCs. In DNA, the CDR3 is TGTGCCAGCGCGCGGGGTAAGAAGTTGGAGACCCAGTACTTC. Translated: CASARGKKLETQYF. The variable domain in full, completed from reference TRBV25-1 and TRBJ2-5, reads EADIYQTPRYLVIGTGKKITLECSQTMGHDKMYWYQQDPGMELHLIHYSYGVNSTEKGDLSSESTVSRIRTEHFPLTLESARPSHTSQYLCASARGKKLETQYFGPGTRLLVL.